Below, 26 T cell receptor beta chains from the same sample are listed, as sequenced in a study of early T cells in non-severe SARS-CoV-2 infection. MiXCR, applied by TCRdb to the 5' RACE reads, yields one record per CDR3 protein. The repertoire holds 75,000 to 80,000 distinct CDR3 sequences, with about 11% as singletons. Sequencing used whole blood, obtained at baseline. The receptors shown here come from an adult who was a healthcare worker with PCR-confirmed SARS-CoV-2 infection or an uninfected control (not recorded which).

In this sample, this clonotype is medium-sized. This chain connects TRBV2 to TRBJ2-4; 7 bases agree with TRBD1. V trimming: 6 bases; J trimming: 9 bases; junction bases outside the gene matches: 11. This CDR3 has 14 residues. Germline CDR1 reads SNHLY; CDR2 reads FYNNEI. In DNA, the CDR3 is TGTGCCAGCAGGGAACAGGGGCCCACGTCCATTCAGTACTTC. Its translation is CASREQGPTSIQYF.

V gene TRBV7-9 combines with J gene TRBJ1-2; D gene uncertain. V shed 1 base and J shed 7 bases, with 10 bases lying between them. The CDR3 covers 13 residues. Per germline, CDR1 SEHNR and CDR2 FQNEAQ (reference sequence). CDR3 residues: CASSLVLDVGYTF. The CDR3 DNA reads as TGTGCCAGCAGCTTAGTGCTCGATGTTGGCTACACCTTC.

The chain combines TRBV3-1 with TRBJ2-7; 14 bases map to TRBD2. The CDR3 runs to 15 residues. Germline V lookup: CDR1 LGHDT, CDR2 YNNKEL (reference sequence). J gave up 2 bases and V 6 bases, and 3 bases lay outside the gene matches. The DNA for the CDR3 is TGTGCCAGCAGTTGGACTAGCGGGGGGACCTACGAGCAGTACTTC. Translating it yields CASSWTSGGTYEQYF.

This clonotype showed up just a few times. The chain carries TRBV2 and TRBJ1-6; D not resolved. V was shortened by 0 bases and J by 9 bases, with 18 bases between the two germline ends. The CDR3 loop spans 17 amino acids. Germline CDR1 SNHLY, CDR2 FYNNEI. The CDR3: CASSEALRDKWFSPLHF. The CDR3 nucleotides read TGTGCCAGCAGTGAAGCGCTTCGTGACAAATGGTTTTCACCCCTCCACTTT.

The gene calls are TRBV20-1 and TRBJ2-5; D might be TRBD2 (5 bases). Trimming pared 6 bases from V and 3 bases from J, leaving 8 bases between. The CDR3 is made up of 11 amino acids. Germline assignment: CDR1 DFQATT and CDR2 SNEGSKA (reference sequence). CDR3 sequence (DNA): TGCAGTGCAGGACTGGAAGAGACCCAGTACTTC. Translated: CSAGLEETQYF.

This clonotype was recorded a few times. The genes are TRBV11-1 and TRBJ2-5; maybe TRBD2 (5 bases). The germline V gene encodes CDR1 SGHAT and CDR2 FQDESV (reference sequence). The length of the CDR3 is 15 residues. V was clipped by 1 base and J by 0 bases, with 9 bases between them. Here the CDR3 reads CASSLGGLYQETQYF. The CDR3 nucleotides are TGTGCCAGCAGCTTAGGAGGGCTCTACCAAGAGACCCAGTACTTC.

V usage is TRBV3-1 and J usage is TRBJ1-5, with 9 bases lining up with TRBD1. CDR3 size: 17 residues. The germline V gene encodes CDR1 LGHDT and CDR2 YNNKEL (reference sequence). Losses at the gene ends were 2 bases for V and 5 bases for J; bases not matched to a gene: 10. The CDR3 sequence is CASSQTPGQGLDQPQHF. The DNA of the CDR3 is TGTGCCAGCAGCCAAACGCCGGGACAGGGTCTTGATCAGCCCCAGCATTTT.

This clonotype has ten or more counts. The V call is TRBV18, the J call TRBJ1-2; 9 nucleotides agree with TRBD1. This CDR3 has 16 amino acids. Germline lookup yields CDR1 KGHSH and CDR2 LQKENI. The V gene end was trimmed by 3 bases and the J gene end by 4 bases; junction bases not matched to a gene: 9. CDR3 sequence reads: CASSPPGGQGLYGYTF. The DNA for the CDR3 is TGTGCCAGCTCACCCCCAGGGGGACAGGGACTCTATGGCTACACCTTC.

The CDR3 coding sequence is TGTGCCAGCAACCCTCATTATGGCTACACCTTC. This gives the protein CASNPHYGYTF. The chain is built from TRBV27 and TRBJ1-2; D ambiguous. The ends were cut back, 7 bases at V and 5 bases at J, with 8 bases in the middle. Per germline, CDR1 MNHEY and CDR2 SMNVEV (reference sequence). CDR3 size: 11 residues.

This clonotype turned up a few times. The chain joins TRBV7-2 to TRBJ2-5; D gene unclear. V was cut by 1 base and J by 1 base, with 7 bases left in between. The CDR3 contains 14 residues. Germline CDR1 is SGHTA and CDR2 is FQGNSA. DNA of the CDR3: TGTGCCAGCAGCTTAGGGGGAAGCCAAGAGACCCAGTACTTC. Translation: CASSLGGSQETQYF.

The DNA of the CDR3 is TGTGCCAGCAGCTTGGACAGGGGGAACACCATATATTTT. It encodes CASSLDRGNTIYF. The chain joins TRBV5-5 to TRBJ1-3, with 8 bases aligning to TRBD1. From germline, CDR1 is SGHKS and CDR2 YYEKEE (reference sequence). The CDR3 totals 13 residues. Germline trimming cut 0 bases from V and 7 bases from J; bases unmatched to any gene: 0.

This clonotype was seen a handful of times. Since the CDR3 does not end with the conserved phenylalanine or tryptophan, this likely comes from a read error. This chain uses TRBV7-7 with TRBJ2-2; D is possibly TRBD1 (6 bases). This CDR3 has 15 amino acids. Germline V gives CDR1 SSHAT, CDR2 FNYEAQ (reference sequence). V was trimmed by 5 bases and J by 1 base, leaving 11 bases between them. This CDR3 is CASSPDRRNTGELFS. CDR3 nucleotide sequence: TGTGCCAGCAGCCCCGACAGGAGGAACACCGGGGAGCTGTTTTCT.

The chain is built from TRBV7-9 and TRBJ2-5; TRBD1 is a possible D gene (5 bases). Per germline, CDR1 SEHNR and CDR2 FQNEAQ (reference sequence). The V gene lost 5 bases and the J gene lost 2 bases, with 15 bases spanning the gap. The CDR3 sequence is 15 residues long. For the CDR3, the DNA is TGTGCCAGCAGCCCCTTCCTCAGGGCTCAAGAGACCCAGTACTTC. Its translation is CASSPFLRAQETQYF.

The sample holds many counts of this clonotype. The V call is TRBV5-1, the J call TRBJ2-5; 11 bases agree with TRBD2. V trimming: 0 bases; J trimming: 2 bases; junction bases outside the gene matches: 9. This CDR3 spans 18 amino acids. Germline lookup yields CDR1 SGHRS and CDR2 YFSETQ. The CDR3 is CASSLEASSGGPQETQYF. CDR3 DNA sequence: TGCGCCAGCAGCTTGGAGGCTTCTAGCGGGGGGCCGCAAGAGACCCAGTACTTC.

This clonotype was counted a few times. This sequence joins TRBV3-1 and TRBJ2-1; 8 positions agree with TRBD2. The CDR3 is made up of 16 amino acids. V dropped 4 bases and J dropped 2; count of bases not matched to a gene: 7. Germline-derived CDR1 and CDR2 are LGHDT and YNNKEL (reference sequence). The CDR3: CASSPQGGGTYNEQFF. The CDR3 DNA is TGTGCCAGCAGCCCCCAAGGCGGGGGGACCTACAATGAGCAGTTCTTC.

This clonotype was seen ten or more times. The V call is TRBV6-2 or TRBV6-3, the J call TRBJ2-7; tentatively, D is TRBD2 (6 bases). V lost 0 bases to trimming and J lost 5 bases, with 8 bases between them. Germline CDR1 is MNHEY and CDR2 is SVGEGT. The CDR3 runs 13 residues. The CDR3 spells CASSYSEGNEQYF. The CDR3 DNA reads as TGTGCCAGCAGTTACTCGGAGGGAAACGAGCAGTACTTC.

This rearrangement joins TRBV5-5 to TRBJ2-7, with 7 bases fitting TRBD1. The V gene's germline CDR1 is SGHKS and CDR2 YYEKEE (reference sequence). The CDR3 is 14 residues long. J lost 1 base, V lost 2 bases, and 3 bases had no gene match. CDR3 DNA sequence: TGTGCCAGCAGCTTTCAGGGGGAGTCCTACGAGCAGTACTTC. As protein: CASSFQGESYEQYF.

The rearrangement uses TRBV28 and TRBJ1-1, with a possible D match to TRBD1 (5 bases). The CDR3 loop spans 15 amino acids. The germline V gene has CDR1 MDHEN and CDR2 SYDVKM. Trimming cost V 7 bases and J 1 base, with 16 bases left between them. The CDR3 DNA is TGTGCCAGCAACGGGGCACCTGCTGCGAACACTGAAGCTTTCTTT. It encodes CASNGAPAANTEAFF.

CDR3: CASSLQHNYGYTF. The CDR3 DNA sequence: TGTGCCAGCAGCCTACAGCATAACTATGGCTACACCTTC. V usage is TRBV6-5 and J usage is TRBJ1-2; D remains unclear. The germline V gene encodes CDR1 MNHEY and CDR2 SVGAGI. Trimming stripped 6 bases from V and 1 base from J, with 9 bases between. The CDR3 covers 13 residues.

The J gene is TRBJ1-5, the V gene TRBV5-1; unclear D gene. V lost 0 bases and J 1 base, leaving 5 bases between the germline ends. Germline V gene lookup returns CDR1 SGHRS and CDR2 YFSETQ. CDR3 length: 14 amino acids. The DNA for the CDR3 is TGCGCCAGCAGCTTGGATGGCAGCAATCAGCCCCAGCATTTT. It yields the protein CASSLDGSNQPQHF.

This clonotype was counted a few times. As DNA, the CDR3 is TGTGCCAGCAGCCAAGCCCGTGGTGGCACTGAAGCTTTCTTT. Protein sequence: CASSQARGGTEAFF. The V gene is TRBV4-2, the J gene TRBJ1-1; the D is unclear. The CDR3 has 14 residues. The V and J ends lost 1 base and 4 bases respectively, with 10 bases between them. Germline assignment: CDR1 LGHNA and CDR2 YNFKEQ.

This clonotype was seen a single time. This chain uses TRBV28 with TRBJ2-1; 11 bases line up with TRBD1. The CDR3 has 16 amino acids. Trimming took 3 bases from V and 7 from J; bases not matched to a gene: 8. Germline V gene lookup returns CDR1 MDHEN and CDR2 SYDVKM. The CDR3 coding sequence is TGTGCCAGCAGTTTGGTGGGACAGGGGGTTAGTAATGAGCAGTTCTTC. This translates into CASSLVGQGVSNEQFF.

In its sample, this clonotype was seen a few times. In nucleotides, the CDR3 is TGTGCCAGTAGTATAGGGGTGGACAACGAGCAGTACTTC. Translating it yields CASSIGVDNEQYF. V is TRBV19 and J is TRBJ2-7, with D possibly being TRBD1 (5 bases). V was trimmed by 1 base and J by 5 bases, leaving 9 bases between them. Germline assignment: CDR1 LNHDA and CDR2 SQIVND (reference sequence). The CDR3 has 13 residues.

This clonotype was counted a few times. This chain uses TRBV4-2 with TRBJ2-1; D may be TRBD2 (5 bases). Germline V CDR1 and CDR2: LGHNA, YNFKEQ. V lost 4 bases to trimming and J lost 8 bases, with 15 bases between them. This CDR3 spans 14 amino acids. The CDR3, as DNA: TGTGCCAGCAGCCGGGAGAGGGTTCGCGATGAGCAGTTCTTC. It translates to CASSRERVRDEQFF.

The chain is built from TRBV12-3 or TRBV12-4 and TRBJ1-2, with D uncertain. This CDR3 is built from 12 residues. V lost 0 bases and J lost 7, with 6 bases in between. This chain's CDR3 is CASSLAVTGYTF. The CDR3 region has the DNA TGTGCCAGCAGTTTAGCAGTGACTGGCTACACCTTC.

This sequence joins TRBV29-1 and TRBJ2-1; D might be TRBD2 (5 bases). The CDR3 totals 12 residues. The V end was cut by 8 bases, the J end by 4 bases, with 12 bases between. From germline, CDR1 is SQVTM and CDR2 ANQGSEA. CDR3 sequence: CSSRDGYNEQFF. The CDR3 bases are TGCAGCTCCCGGGATGGGTACAATGAGCAGTTCTTC.